This TCR beta chain was identified in a study of blood T cell repertoires in COVID-19 (dated by TCRdb to the early 2020s). For the wider study: The collaborator samples originated in the United States, Italy and Spain and spanned the acute and convalescent phases of COVID-19. The prospective study material was composed of cDNA or gDNA derived from T cells, B-cell-depleted T cells, or PBMCs. Subjects who had been exposed to COVID-19, were actively infected with it, or had recovered from it provided the deeply sampled blood TCRbeta repertoires that made up the dataset. The repertoires were made available in a free public database intended to serve as a resource for research on the immune response to SARS-CoV-2. The samples were drawn from the first 160 participants of the ongoing ImmuneRACE study and from some 1,300 subjects provided by 6 global collaborators. A de-identified subject ID, COVID-19 status, age in years and sex were almost always included in the sample metadata. Where HLA class I and class II types were available, the types were taken from metadata supplied by the sample provider, not from assay-based typing.

Results the study describes overall, beyond this receptor: How much clinical and demographic metadata was included differed by source and by participant, and the metadata was provided uncurated.

As for this clone: Its antigen target is currently unknown. No clone much larger than this one lies a single base away; base qualities are absent.

TCRbeta CDR3 regions were amplified from genomic DNA by means of the immunoSEQ Assay, a bias-controlled multiplex PCR. The authors processed their data as follows. The number of nucleated cells in each sample was estimated by amplification of reference gene primers within the assay. To quantify the absolute abundance of each unique TCRbeta CDR3 rearrangement, sequence reads were collapsed and filtered. For each sample, productive Simpson clonality was calculated by taking the square root of Simpson's diversity index across productive rearrangements. Sourced from immuneACCESS, this table was stored by TCRdb with only in-frame sequences that have V and J called. A share of the clones is absent; for the studies checked, an unresolved V gene accounts for under half, and the remainder has no known explanation. V and J calls and clone size come straight from that table; D and trimming were deduced from the DNA. This sample comprises 90,000 to 100,000 clones, roughly 80% of them detected only once. Roughly 4.4% of the sample is in the top ten clones.

CDR1 and CDR2 are read off the germline V gene (reference sequence) as SEHNR and FQNEAQ. V is reduced by 1 base and J by 9 bases, leaving a spacing of 9 bases between them. Inclusive of the bounding cysteine and phenylalanine, the CDR3 is 13 residues long. Solely the CDR3 DNA is kept, with 39 bases framed from the first base. Each collaborating institution followed its own protocols to collect whole blood in K2EDTA tubes. For TCRbeta analysis, collaborators shipped samples as frozen whole blood, isolated PBMCs, or DNA extracted from either of those sample types. The sequence was obtained from a man aged 55-75 years with acute or convalescent COVID-19. The sequence joins TRBV7-9 to TRBJ2-2, and perhaps TRBD1 as D gene, on 6 matching bases. Material: peripheral blood. CDR3 loop: CASSLGTGRELFF. The DNA is as follows: TGTGCCAGCAGCTTAGGAACAGGGAGGGAGCTGTTTTTT.